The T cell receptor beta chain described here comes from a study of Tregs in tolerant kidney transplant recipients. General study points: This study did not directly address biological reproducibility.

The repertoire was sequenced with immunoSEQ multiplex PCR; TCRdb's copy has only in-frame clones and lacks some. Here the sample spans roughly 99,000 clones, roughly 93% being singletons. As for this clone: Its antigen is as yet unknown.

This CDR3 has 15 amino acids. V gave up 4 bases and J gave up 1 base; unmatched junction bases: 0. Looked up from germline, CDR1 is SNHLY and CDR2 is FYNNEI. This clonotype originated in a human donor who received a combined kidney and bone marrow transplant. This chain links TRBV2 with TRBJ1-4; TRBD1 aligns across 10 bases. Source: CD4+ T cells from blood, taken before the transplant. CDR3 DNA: TGTGCCAGCAGTGGGGACAGGGGAACTAATGAAAAACTGTTTTTT. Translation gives CASSGDRGTNEKLFF. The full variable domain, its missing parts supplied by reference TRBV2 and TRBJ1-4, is EPEVTQTPSHQVTQMGQEVILRCVPISNHLYFYWYRQILGQKVEFLVSFYNNEISEKSEIFDDQFSVERPDGSNFTLKIRSTKLEDSAMYFCASSGDRGTNEKLFFGSGTQLSVL.